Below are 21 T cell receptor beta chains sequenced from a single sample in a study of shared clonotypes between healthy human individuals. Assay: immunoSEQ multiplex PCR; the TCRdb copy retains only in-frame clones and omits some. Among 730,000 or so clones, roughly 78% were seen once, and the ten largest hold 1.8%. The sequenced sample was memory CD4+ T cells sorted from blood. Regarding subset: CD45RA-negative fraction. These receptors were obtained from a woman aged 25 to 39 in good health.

The CDR3 is CASSPPAFGGAETQYF. The CDR3 DNA follows: TGTGCCAGCAGCCCCCCCGCGTTCGGGGGCGCGGAGACCCAGTACTTC. J is TRBJ2-5 and V is TRBV5-4; either TRBD1 or TRBD2 may supply D (6 bases each). The CDR3 is 16 amino acids. The V gene lost 4 bases and the J gene lost 5 bases, with 21 bases spanning the gap. Germline CDR1 is SGHNT and CDR2 is YYREEE (reference sequence).

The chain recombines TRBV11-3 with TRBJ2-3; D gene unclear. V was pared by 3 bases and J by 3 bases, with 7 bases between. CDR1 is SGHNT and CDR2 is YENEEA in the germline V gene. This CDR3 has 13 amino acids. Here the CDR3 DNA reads TGTGCCAGCAGCTTTAGACATACAGATACGCAGTATTTT. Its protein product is CASSFRHTDTQYF.

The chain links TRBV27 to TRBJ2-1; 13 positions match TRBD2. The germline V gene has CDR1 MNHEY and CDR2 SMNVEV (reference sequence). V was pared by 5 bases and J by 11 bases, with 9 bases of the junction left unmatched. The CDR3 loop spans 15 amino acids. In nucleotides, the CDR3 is TGTGCCAGCAGTCCCGGGACTAGCGGGGTGAGAAAGCAGTTCTTC. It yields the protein CASSPGTSGVRKQFF.

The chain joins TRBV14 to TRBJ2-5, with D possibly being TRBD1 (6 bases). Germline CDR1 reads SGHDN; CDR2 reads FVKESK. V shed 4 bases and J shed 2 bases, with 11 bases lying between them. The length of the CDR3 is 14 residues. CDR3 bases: TGTGCCAGCAGCCGGGACACGACTCAAGAGACCCAGTACTTC. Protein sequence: CASSRDTTQETQYF.

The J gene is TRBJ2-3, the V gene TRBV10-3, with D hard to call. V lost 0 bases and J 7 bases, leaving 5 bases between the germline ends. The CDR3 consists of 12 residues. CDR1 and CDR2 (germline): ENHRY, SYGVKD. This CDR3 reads CAISESGNTQYF. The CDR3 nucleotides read TGTGCCATCAGTGAGTCTGGGAATACGCAGTATTTT.

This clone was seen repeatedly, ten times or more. CDR3 in DNA: TGTGCCAGCAGCGCCCGGGACTCCACGAACACCGGGGAGCTGTTTTTT. Its protein product is CASSARDSTNTGELFF. V gene TRBV9 combines with J gene TRBJ2-2, with D tentatively TRBD2 (6 bases). This CDR3 spans 16 amino acids. Deletions cut 3 bases from V and 0 bases from J, with 12 bases between. The germline V gene has CDR1 SGDLS and CDR2 YYNGEE.

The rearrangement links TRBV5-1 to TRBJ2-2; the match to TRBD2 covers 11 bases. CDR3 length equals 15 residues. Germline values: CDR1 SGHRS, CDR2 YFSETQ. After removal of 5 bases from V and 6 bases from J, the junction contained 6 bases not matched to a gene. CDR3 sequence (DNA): TGCGCCAGCAGTGGACTAGCGGGTGGGCCCGGGGAGCTGTTTTTT. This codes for CASSGLAGGPGELFF.

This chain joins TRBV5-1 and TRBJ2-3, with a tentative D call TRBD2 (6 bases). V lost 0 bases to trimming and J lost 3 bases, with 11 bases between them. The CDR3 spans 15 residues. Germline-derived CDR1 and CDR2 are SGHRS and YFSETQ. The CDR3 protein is CASSLDRLVTDTQYF. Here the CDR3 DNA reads TGCGCCAGCAGCTTGGATCGACTAGTGACAGATACGCAGTATTTT.

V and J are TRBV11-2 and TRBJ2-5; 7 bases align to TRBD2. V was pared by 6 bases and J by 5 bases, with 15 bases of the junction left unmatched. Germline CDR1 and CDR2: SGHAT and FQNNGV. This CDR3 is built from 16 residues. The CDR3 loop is CASRGLFSGRRETQYF. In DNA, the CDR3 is TGTGCCAGCAGGGGACTGTTTAGCGGGCGGCGGGAGACCCAGTACTTC.

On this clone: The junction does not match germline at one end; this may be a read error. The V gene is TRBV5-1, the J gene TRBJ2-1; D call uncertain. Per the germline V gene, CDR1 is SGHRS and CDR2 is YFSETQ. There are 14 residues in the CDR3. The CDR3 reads CASRLDNSYNEQFF. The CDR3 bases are TGCGCCAGCAGGTTGGATAACTCCTACAATGAGCAGTTCTTC. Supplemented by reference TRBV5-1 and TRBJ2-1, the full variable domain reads KAGVTQTPRYLIKTRGQQVTLSCSPISGHRSVSWYQQTPGQGLQFLFEYFSETQRNKGNFPGRFSGRQFSNSRSEMNVSTLELGDSALYLCASRLDNSYNEQFFGPGTRLTVL.

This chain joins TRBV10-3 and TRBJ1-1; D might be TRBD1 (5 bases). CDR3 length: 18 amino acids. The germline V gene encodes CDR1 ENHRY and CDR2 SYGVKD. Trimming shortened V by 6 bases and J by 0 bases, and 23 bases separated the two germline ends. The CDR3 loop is CAIRDIGAEASMNTEAFF. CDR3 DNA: TGTGCCATCAGAGACATTGGGGCCGAGGCCTCAATGAACACTGAAGCTTTCTTT.

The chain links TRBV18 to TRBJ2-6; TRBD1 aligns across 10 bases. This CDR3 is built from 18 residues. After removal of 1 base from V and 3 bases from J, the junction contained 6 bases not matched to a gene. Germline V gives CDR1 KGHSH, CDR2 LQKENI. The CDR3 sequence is CASSPLRTGGNGANVLTF. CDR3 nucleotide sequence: TGTGCCAGCTCACCACTGAGGACAGGGGGTAATGGGGCCAACGTCCTGACTTTC.

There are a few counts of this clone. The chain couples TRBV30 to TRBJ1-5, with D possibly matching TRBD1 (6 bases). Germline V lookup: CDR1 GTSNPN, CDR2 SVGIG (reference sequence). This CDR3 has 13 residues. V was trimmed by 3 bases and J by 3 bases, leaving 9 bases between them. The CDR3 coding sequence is TGTGCCTGGAGCACAGGGAACAATCAGCCCCAGCATTTT. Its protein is CAWSTGNNQPQHF.

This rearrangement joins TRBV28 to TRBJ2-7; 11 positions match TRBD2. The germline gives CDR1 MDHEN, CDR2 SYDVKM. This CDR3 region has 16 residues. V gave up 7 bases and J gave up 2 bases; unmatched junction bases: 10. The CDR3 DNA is TGTGCCAGCACCTCACCCGGGACTAGCGGCACCTACGAGCAGTACTTC. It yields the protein CASTSPGTSGTYEQYF.

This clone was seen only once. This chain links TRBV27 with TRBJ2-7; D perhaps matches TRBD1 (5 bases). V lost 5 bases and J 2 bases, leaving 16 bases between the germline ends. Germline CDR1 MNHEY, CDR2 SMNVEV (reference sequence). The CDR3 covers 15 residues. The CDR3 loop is CASSLQPQGTYEQYF. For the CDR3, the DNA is TGTGCCAGCAGTCTCCAACCCCAGGGTACCTACGAGCAGTACTTC.

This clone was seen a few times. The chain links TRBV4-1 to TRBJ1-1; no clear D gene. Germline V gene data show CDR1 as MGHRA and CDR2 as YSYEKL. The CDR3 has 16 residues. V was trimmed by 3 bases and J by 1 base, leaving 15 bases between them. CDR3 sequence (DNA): TGCGCCAGCAGCCAGGCCCAAAGAGCCAGGAACACTGAAGCTTTCTTT. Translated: CASSQAQRARNTEAFF.

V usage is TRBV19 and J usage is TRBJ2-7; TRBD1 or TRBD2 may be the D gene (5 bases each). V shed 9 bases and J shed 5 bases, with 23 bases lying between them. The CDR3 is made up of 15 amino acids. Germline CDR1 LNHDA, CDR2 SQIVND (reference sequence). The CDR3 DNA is TGTGCCAGCACTTCCGGGACCGGAGGAAGGGACGAGCAGTACTTC. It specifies CASTSGTGGRDEQYF.

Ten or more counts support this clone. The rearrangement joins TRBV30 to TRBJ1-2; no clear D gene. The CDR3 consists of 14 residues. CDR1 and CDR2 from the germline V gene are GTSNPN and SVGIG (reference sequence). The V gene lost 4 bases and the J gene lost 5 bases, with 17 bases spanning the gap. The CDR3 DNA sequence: TGTGCCTGGACGGTGGGAGGCAGGCGATATGGCTACACCTTC. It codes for CAWTVGGRRYGYTF.

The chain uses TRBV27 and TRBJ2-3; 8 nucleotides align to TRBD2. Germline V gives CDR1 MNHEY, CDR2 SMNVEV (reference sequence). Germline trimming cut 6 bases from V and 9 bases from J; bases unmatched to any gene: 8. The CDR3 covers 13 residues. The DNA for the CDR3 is TGTGCCAGCAGCCTAGGGCGGGAGGACACGCAGTATTTT. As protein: CASSLGREDTQYF.

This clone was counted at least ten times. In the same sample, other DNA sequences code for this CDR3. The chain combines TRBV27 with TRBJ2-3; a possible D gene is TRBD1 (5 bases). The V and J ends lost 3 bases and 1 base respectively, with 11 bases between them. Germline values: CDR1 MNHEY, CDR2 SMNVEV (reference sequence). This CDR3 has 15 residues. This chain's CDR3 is CASSFLVGGTDTQYF. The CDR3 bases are TGTGCCAGCAGTTTCTTAGTAGGGGGCACAGATACGCAGTATTTT.

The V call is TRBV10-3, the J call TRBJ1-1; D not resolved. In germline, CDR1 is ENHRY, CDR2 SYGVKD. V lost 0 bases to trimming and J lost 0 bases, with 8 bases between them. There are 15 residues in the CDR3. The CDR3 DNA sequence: TGTGCCATCAGTGAGTCTGGGGTTTTGAACACTGAAGCTTTCTTT. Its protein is CAISESGVLNTEAFF.